This record looks at one T cell receptor (beta chain) sequence and its context. This sample was included in a study of radiotherapy plus CTLA-4 blockade in lung cancer. Across the whole study: Disease control was present in 31% of patients, and objective responses in less than 20%.

V lost 1 base and J lost 1, with 8 bases in between. There are 14 residues in the CDR3. From germline, CDR1 is LGHNA and CDR2 YNFKEQ. Generated by immunoSEQ multiplex PCR, the TCRdb table keeps only in-frame clones and is missing some. There are over 100,000 clones in the sample; 81% occur only once, and 2.5% to 3.5% lies in the top ten. This receptor was taken from a human donor with non-small cell lung cancer that progressed on radiotherapy plus ipilimumab. Some clones in this sample may be carry-over from other donors' samples. Sequences were derived from peripheral blood, sampled from a patient treated with radiotherapy plus ipilimumab. The rearrangement links TRBV4-2 to TRBJ2-7; D remains unclear. CDR3 residues: CASSQGVESYEQYF. The CDR3 DNA is TGTGCCAGCAGCCAAGGGGTGGAGTCCTACGAGCAGTACTTC.